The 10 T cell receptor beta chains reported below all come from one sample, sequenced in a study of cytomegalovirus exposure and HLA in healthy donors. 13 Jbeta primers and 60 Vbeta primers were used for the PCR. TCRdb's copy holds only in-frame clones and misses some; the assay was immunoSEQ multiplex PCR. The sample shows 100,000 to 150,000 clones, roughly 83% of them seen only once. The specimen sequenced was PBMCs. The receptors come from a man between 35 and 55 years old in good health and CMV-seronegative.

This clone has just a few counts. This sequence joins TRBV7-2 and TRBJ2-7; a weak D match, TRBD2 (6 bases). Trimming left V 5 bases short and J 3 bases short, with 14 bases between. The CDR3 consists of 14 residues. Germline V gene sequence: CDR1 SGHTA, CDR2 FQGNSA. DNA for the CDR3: TGTGCCAGCAGCCCCGGGTGGCGGGGCTACGAGCAGTACTTC. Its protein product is CASSPGWRGYEQYF.

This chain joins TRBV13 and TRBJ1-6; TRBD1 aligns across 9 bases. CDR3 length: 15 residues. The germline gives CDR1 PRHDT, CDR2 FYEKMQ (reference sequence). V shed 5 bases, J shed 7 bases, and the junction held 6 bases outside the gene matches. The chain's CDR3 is CASSPSGQGNSPLHF. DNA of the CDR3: TGTGCCAGCAGCCCTTCTGGACAGGGGAATTCACCCCTCCACTTT.

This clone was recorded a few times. The DNA of the CDR3 is TGTGCCAGCAGCGTAGGACAGGACGGCTACTCTGGAAACACCATATATTTT. Encoded protein: CASSVGQDGYSGNTIYF. The rearrangement links TRBV7-9 to TRBJ1-3; TRBD1 aligns across 7 bases. Germline CDR1 SEHNR, CDR2 FQNEAQ (reference sequence). The CDR3 is 17 residues long. With 5 bases clipped from V and 0 bases from J, the junction kept 10 bases outside the gene matches.

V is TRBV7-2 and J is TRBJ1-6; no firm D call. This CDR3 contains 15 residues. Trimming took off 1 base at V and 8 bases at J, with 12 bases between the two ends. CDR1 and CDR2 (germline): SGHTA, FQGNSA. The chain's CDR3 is CASSLVGSGYSPLHF. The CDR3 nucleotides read TGTGCCAGCAGCTTAGTCGGTTCGGGTTATTCACCCCTCCACTTT.

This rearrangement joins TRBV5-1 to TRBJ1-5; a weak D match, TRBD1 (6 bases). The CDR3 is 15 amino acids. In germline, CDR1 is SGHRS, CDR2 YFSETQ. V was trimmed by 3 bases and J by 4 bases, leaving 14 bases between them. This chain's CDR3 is CASSSQGLVNQPQHF. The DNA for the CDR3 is TGCGCCAGCAGCTCTCAGGGGTTAGTAAATCAGCCCCAGCATTTT.

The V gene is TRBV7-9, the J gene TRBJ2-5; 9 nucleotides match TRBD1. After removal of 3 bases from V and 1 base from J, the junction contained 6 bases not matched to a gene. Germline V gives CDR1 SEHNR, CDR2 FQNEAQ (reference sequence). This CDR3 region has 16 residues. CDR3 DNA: TGTGCCAGCAGCTTGGGGACAGGGTCCACCCAAGAGACCCAGTACTTC. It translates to CASSLGTGSTQETQYF.

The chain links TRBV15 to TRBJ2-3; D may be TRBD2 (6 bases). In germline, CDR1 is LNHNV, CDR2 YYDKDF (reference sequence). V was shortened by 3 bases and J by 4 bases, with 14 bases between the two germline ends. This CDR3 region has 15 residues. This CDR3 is CATSSRAGPADTQYF. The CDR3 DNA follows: TGTGCCACCAGCAGCCGGGCGGGGCCCGCAGATACGCAGTATTTT.

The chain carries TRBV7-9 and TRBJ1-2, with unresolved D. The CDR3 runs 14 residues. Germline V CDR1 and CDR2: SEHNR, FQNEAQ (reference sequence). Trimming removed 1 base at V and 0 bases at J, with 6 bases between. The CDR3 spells CASSLGQANYGYTF. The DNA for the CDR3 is TGTGCCAGCAGCTTAGGGCAGGCTAACTATGGCTACACCTTC. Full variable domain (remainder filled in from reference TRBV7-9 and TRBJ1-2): DTGVSQNPRHKITKRGQNVTFRCDPISEHNRLYWYRQTLGQGPEFLTYFQNEAQLEKSRLLSDRFSAERPKGSFSTLEIQRTEQGDSAMYLCASSLGQANYGYTFGSGTRLTVV.

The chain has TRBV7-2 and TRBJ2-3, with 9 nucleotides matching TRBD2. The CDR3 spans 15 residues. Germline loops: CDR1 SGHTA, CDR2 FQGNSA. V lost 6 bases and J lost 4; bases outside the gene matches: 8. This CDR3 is CASRRVAGEADTQYF. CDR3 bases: TGTGCCAGCAGACGAGTAGCGGGGGAGGCAGATACGCAGTATTTT.

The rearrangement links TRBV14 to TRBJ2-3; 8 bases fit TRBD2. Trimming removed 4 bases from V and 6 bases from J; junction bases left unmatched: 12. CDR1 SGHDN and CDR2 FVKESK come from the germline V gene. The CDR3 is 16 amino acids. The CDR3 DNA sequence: TGTGCCAGCAGCCGCGGGGGGCTAGGAAGGGGCGATACGCAGTATTTT. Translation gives CASSRGGLGRGDTQYF. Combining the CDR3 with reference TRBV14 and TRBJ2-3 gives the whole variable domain EAGVTQFPSHSVIEKGQTVTLRCDPISGHDNLYWYRRVMGKEIKFLLHFVKESKQDESGMPNNRFLAERTGGTYSTLKVQPAELEDSGVYFCASSRGGLGRGDTQYFGPGTRLTVL.